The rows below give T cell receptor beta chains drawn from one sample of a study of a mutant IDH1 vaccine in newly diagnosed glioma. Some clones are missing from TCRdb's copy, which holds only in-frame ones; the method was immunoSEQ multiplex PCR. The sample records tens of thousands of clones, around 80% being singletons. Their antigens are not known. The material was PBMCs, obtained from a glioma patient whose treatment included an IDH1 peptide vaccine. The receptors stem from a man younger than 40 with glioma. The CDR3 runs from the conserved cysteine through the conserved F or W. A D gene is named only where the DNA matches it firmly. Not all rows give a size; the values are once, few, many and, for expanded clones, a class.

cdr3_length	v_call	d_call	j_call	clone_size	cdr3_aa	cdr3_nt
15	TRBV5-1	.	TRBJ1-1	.	CASSSSGTVNTEAFF	TGCGCCAGCAGCTCCTCCGGGACGGTTAACACTGAAGCTTTCTTT
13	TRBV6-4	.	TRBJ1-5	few	CASSDRRGQPQHF	TGTGCCAGCAGTGACCGGAGGGGGCAGCCCCAGCATTTT
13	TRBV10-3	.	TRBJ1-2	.	CAISAGPNYGYTF	TGTGCCATCAGCGCTGGCCCGAACTATGGCTACACCTTC
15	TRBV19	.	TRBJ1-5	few	CASSIDPRDYQPQHF	TGTGCCAGTAGTATAGATCCCAGGGATTATCAGCCCCAGCATTTT
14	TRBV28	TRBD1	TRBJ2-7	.	CASTPGGSLYEQYF	TGTGCCAGCACTCCAGGGGGTAGTCTGTACGAGCAGTACTTC
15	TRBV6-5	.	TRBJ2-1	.	CASSLRLGSYNEQFF	TGTGCCAGCAGCCTACGTTTGGGCTCCTACAATGAGCAGTTCTTC
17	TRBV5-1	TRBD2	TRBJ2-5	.	CASSLGVSGRRQETQYF	TGCGCCAGCAGCTTGGGTGTTAGCGGGAGGCGCCAAGAGACCCAGTACTTC
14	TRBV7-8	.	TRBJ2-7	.	CASSLRGGGNEQYF	TGTGCCAGCAGCTTAAGAGGGGGCGGGAACGAGCAGTACTTC
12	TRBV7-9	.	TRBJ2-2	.	CASSILTGELFF	TGTGCCAGCAGCATCCTCACCGGGGAGCTGTTTTTT
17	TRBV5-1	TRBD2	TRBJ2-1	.	CASSLELAGGTYNEQFF	TGCGCCAGCAGCTTGGAACTAGCGGGAGGGACCTACAATGAGCAGTTCTTC
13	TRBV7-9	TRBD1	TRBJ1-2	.	CASSWGTGQGYTF	TGTGCCAGCAGCTGGGGGACAGGTCAAGGCTACACCTTC
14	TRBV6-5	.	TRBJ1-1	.	CASSYSGVVFEAFF	TGTGCCAGCAGTTACTCCGGGGTGGTGTTTGAAGCTTTCTTT
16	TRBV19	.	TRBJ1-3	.	CASSIKVLASGNTIYF	TGTGCCAGTAGTATTAAAGTCCTGGCCTCTGGAAACACCATATATTTT
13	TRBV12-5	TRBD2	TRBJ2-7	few	CASGLAGSYEQYF	TGTGCTAGTGGCCTAGCGGGATCCTACGAGCAGTACTTC
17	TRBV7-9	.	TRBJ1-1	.	CASSLEWQGSLNTEAFF	TGTGCCAGCAGCTTAGAGTGGCAGGGAAGTCTGAACACTGAAGCTTTCTTT
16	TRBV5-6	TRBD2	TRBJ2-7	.	CASSLVGGGLGVEQYF	TGTGCCAGCAGCTTGGTAGGCGGGGGGCTTGGGGTCGAGCAGTACTTC
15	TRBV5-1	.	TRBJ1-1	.	CASSVPRGENTEAFF	TGCGCCAGCAGCGTCCCCAGGGGAGAGAACACTGAAGCTTTCTTT
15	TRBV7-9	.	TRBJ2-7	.	CASSLGAGSSYEQYF	TGTGCCAGCAGCTTAGGGGCAGGGAGCTCCTACGAGCAGTACTTC
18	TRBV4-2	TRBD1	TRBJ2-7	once	CASSQEAQGVVSSYEQYF	TGTGCCAGCAGCCAAGAGGCCCAGGGGGTAGTTAGCTCCTACGAGCAGTACTTC
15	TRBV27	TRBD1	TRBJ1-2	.	CASSLGTGAYYGYTF	TGTGCCAGCAGTTTAGGGACAGGGGCGTACTATGGCTACACCTTC
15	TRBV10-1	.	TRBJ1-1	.	CASSDPKVPGTEAFF	TGCGCCAGCAGTGACCCGAAGGTTCCAGGCACTGAAGCTTTCTTT
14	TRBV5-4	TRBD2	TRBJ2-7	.	CASSLRGSAYEQYF	TGTGCCAGCAGCTTACGCGGGAGCGCCTACGAGCAGTACTTC
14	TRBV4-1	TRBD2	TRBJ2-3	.	CASSPGLAGDTQYF	TGCGCCAGCAGCCCCGGACTAGCGGGAGATACGCAGTATTTT
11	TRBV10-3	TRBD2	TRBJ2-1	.	CAGGLYNEQFF	TGTGCCGGGGGACTATACAATGAGCAGTTCTTC
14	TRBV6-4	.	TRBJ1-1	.	CASRTDTLNTEAFF	TGTGCCAGCAGGACGGACACATTGAACACTGAAGCTTTCTTT
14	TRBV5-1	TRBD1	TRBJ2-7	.	CASRGQDSSYEQYF	TGCGCCAGCAGGGGACAGGACTCCTCGTACGAGCAGTACTTC
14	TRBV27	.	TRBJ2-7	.	CASRMQGSSYEQYF	TGTGCCAGCAGGATGCAGGGTAGCTCCTACGAGCAGTACTTC
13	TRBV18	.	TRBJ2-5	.	CASSRTERETQYF	TGTGCCAGCTCAAGGACAGAAAGAGAGACCCAGTACTTC
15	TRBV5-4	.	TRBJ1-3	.	CASSLPASSGNTIYF	TGTGCCAGCAGCCTCCCGGCGTCGTCCGGAAACACCATATATTTT
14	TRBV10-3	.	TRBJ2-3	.	CAISGGSGTDTQYF	TGTGCCATCAGTGGGGGGTCGGGGACAGATACGCAGTATTTT
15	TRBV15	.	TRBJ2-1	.	CATSSLSGTYNEQFF	TGTGCCACCAGCAGCCTTAGCGGAACTTACAATGAGCAGTTCTTC
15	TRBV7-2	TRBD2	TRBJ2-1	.	CASSFTSGRAYEQFF	TGTGCCAGCAGCTTCACTAGCGGGAGGGCCTATGAGCAGTTCTTC
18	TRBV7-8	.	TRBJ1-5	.	CASSLNHKKPYSNQPQHF	TGTGCCAGCAGCTTAAATCACAAAAAGCCTTATAGCAATCAGCCCCAGCATTTT
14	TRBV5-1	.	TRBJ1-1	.	CASSLRGGNTEAFF	TGCGCCAGCAGCCTACGTGGAGGGAACACTGAAGCTTTCTTT
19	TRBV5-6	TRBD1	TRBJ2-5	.	CASSTLYRDRGDLPETQYF	TGTGCCAGCAGCACCCTGTACCGGGACAGGGGCGATTTGCCAGAGACCCAGTACTTC
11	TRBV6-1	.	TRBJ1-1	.	CASSYAEEAFF	TGTGCCAGCAGTTACGCGGAAGAAGCTTTCTTT
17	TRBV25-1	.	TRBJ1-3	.	CASSGLRDAGSGNTIYF	TGTGCCAGCAGTGGACTCCGGGACGCTGGCTCTGGAAACACCATATATTTT